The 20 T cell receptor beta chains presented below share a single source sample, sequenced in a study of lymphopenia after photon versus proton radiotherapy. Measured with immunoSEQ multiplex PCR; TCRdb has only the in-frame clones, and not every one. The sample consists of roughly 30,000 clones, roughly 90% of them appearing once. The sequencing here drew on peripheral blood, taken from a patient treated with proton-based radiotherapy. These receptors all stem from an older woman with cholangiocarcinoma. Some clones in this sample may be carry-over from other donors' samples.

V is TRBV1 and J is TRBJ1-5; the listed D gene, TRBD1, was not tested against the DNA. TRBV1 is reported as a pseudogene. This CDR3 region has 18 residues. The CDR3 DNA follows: TGCACCAGCAGCCAAGATCTAGTTAGGCAGGGGGCAAAGCAGCCCCAGCATTTT. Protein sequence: CTSSQDLVRQGAKQPQHF.

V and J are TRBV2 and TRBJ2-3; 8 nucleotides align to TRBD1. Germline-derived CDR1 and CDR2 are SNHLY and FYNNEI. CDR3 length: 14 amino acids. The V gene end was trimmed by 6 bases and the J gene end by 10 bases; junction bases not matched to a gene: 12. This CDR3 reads CASSPGTGDRAQYF. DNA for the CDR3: TGTGCCAGCAGCCCCGGGACAGGCGATAGGGCGCAGTATTTT. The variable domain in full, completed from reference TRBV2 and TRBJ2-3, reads EPEVTQTPSHQVTQMGQEVILRCVPISNHLYFYWYRQILGQKVEFLVSFYNNEISEKSEIFDDQFSVERPDGSNFTLKIRSTKLEDSAMYFCASSPGTGDRAQYFGPGTRLTVL.

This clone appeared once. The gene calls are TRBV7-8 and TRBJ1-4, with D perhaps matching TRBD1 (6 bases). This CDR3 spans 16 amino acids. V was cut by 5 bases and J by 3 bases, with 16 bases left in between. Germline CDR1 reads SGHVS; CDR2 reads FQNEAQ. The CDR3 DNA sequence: TGTGCCAGCAGCCAAAAACAGGGCAGGGCTAATGAAAAACTGTTTTTT. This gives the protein CASSQKQGRANEKLFF.

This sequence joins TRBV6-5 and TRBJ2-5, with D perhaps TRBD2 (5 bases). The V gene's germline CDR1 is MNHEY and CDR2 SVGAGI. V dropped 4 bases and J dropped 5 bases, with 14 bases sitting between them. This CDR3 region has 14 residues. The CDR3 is CASSSPLTGETQYF. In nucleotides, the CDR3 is TGTGCCAGCAGTTCCCCCCTGACGGGGGAGACCCAGTACTTC.

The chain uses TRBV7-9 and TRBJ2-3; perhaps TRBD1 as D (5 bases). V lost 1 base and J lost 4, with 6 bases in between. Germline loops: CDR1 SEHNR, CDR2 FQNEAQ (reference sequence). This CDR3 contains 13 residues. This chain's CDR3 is CASSLEGPDTQYF. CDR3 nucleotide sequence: TGTGCCAGCAGCTTAGAGGGGCCAGATACGCAGTATTTT.

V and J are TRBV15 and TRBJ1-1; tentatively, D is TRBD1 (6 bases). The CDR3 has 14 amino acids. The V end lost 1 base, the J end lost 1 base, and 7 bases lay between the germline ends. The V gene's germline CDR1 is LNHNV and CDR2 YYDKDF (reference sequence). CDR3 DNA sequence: TGTGCCACCAGCAGAGGGACAGCGAACACTGAAGCTTTCTTT. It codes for CATSRGTANTEAFF.

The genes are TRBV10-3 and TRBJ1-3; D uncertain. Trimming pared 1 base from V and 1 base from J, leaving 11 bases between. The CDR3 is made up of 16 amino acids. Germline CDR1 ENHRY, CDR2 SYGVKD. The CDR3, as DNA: TGTGCCATCAGTGAGTTTGGCAGCCGATCTGGAAACACCATATATTTT. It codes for CAISEFGSRSGNTIYF.

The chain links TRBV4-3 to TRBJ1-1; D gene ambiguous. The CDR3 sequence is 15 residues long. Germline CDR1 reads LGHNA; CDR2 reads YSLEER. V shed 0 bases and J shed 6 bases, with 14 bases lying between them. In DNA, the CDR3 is TGCGCCAGCAGCCAAGATCCAAGTTTTTCGGCTGAAGCTTTCTTT. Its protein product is CASSQDPSFSAEAFF.

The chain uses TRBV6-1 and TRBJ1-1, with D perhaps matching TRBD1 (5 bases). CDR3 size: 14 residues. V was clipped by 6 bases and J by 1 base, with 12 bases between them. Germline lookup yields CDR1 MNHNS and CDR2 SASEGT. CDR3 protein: CASRDTSWNTEAFF. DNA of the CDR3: TGTGCCAGCAGGGACACTTCGTGGAACACTGAAGCTTTCTTT.

The CDR3 protein is CASSVAGLNTEAFF. The CDR3 DNA is TGTGCCAGCAGCGTAGCAGGGCTGAACACTGAAGCTTTCTTT. The chain carries TRBV9 and TRBJ1-1; TRBD1 might be the D (5 bases). Germline V lookup: CDR1 SGDLS, CDR2 YYNGEE. This CDR3 spans 14 amino acids. Trimming pared 0 bases from V and 0 bases from J, leaving 6 bases between.

CDR3 sequence (DNA): TGTGCCAGCAGCTTAGACAGGGGTCGGTTCAATGAAGCTTTCTTT. This sequence encodes CASSLDRGRFNEAFF. J is TRBJ1-1 and V is TRBV5-4; 8 bases map to TRBD1. CDR3 length: 15 residues. Trimming cost V 2 bases and J 7 bases; bases outside gene matches: 10. Germline V CDR1 and CDR2: SGHNT, YYREEE (reference sequence).

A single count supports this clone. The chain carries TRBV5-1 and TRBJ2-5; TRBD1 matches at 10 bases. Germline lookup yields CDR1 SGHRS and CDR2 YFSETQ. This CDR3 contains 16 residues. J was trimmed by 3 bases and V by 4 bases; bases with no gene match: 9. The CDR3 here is CASSLRQGAPEETQYF. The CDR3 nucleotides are TGCGCCAGCAGCCTCCGACAGGGGGCGCCTGAAGAGACCCAGTACTTC.

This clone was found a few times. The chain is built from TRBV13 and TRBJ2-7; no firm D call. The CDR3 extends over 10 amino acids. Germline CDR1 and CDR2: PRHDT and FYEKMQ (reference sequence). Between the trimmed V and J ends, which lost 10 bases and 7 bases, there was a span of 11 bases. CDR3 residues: CAIRLGEQYF. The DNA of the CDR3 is TGTGCCATCCGACTCGGTGAGCAGTACTTC.

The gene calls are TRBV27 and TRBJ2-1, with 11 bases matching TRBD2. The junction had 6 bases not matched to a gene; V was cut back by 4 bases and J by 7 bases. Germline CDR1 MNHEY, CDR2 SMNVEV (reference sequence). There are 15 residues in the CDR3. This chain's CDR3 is CASSSTSGGKNEQFF. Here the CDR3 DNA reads TGTGCCAGCAGTTCCACTAGCGGGGGAAAGAATGAGCAGTTCTTC.

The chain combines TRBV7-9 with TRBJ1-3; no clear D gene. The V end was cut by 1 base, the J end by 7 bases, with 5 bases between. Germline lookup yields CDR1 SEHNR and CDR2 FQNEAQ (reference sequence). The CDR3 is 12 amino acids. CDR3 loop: CASSLVGNTIYF. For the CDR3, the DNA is TGTGCCAGCAGCTTAGTAGGGAACACCATATATTTT. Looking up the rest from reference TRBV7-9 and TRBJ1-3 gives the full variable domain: DTGVSQNPRHKITKRGQNVTFRCDPISEHNRLYWYRQTLGQGPEFLTYFQNEAQLEKSRLLSDRFSAERPKGSFSTLEIQRTEQGDSAMYLCASSLVGNTIYFGEGSWLTVV.

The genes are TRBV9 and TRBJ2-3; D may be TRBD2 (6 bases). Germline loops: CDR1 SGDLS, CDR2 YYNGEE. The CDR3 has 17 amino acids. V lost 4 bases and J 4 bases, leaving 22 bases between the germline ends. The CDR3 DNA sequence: TGTGCCAGCAGCTTCCCTGCGGGCGGGATTTTACCAGATACGCAGTATTTT. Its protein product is CASSFPAGGILPDTQYF.

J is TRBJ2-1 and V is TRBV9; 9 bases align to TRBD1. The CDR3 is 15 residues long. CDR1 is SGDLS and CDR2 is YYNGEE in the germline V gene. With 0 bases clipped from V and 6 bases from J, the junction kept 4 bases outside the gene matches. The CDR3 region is CASSVGQGVVNEQFF. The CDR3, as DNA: TGTGCCAGCAGCGTAGGACAGGGGGTGGTCAATGAGCAGTTCTTC.

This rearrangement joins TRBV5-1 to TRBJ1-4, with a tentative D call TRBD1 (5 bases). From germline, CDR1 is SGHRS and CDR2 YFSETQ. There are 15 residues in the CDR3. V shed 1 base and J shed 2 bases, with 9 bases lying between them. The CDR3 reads CASSLSGGTNEKLFF. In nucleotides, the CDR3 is TGCGCCAGCAGCTTGTCGGGGGGTACTAATGAAAAACTGTTTTTT.

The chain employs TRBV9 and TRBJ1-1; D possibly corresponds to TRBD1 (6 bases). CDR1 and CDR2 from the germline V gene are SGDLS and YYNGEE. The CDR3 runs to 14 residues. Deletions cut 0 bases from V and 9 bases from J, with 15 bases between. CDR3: CASSVGGEGTQAFF. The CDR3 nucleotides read TGTGCCAGCAGCGTAGGCGGAGAGGGGACACAAGCTTTCTTT.

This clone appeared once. The CDR3 here is CASSPGPGTGTQYF. The CDR3 DNA sequence: TGTGCCAGCAGTCCGGGACCCGGTACGGGGACCCAGTACTTC. The J gene is TRBJ2-5, the V gene TRBV6-1; D tentatively fits TRBD1 or TRBD2 (5 bases each). CDR1 and CDR2 from the germline V gene are MNHNS and SASEGT. The CDR3 totals 14 residues. V was pared by 5 bases and J by 7 bases, with 17 bases between.